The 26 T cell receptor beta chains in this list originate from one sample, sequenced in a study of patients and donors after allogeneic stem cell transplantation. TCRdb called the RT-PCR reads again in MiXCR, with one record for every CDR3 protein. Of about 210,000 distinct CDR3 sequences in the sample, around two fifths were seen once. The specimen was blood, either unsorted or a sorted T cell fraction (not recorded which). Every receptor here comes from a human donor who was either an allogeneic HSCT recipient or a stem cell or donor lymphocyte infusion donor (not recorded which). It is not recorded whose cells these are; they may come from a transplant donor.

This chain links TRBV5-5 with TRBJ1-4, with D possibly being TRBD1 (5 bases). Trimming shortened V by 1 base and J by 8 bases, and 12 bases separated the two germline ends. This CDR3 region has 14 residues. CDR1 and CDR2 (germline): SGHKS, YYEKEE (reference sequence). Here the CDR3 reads CASSLPGAGEKLFF. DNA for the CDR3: TGTGCCAGCAGCTTGCCGGGAGCAGGGGAAAAACTGTTTTTT.

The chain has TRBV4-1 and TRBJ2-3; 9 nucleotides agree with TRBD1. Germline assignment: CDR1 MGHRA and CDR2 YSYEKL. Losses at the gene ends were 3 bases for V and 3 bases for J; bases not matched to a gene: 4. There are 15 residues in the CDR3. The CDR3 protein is CASSHPGQGTDTQYF. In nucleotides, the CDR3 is TGCGCCAGCAGCCATCCGGGACAGGGTACAGATACGCAGTATTTT.

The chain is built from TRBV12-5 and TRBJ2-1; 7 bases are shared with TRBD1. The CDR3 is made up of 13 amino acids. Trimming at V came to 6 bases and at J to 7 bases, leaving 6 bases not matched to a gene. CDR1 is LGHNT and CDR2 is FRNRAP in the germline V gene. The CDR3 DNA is TGTGCTAGTGGCCTACCGGGACAGAATGAGCAGTTCTTC. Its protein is CASGLPGQNEQFF.

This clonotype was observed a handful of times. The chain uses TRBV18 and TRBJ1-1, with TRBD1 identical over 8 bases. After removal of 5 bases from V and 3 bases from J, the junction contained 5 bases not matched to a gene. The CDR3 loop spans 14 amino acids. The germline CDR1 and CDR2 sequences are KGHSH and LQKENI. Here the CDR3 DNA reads TGTGCCAGCTCAACCCTGACAGGGGACACTGAAGCTTTCTTT. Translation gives CASSTLTGDTEAFF.

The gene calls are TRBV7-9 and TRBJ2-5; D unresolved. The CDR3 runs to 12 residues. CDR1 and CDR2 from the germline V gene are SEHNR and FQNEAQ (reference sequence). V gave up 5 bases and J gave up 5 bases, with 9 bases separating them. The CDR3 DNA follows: TGTGCCAGCAGCGCCGGGTGGGAGACCCAGTACTTC. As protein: CASSAGWETQYF.

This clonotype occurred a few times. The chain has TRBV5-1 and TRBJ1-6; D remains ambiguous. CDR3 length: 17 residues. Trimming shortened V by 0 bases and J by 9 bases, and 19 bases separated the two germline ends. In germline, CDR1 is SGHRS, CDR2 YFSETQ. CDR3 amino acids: CASSLDGEIRGASPLHF. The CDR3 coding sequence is TGCGCCAGCAGCTTGGACGGAGAGATCAGAGGTGCTTCACCCCTCCACTTT.

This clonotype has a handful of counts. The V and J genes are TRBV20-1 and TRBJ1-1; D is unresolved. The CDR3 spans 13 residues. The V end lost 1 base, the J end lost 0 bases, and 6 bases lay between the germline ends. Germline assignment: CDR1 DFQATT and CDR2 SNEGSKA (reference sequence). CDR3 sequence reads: CSARVGLNTEAFF. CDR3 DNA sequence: TGCAGTGCTAGAGTGGGGTTGAACACTGAAGCTTTCTTT.

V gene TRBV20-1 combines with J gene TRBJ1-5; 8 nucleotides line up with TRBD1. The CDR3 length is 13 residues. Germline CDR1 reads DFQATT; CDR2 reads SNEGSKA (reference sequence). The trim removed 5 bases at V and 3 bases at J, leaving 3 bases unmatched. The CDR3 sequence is CSARTGNNQPQHF. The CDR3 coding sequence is TGCAGTGCTCGGACAGGGAACAATCAGCCCCAGCATTTT.

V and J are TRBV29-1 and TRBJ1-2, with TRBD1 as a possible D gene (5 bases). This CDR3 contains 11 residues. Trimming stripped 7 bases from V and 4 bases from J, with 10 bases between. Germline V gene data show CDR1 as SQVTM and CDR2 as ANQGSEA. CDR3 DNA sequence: TGCAGCGGGGCGGGGGTCTATGGCTACACCTTC. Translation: CSGAGVYGYTF.

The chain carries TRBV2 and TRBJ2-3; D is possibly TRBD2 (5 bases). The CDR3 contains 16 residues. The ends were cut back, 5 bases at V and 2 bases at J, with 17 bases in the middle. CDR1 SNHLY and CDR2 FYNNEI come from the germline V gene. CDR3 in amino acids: CASSRRSSQPTDTQYF. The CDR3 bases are TGTGCCAGCAGTCGCCGGTCTAGCCAACCCACAGATACGCAGTATTTT.

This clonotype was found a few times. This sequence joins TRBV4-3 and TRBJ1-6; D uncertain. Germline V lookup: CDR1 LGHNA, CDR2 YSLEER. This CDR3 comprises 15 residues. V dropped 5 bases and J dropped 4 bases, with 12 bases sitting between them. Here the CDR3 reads CASSEGNGYNSPLHF. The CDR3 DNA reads TGCGCCAGCAGCGAAGGGAACGGATATAATTCACCCCTCCACTTT.

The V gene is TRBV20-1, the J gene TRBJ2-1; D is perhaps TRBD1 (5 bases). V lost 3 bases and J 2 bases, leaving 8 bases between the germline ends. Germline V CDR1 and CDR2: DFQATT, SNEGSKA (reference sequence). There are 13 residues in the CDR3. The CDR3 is CSARGLAYNEQFF. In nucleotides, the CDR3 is TGCAGTGCTAGGGGGCTCGCCTACAATGAGCAGTTCTTC.

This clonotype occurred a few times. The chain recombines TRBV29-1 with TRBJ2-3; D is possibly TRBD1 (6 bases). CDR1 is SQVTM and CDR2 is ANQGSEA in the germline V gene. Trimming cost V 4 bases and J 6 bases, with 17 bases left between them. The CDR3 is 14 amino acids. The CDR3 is CSVGARTGSDTQYF. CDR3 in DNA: TGCAGCGTTGGCGCAAGAACAGGGAGTGATACGCAGTATTTT.

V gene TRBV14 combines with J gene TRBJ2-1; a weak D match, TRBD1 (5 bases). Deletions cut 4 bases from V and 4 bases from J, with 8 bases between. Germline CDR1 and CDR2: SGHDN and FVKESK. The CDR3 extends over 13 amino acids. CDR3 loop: CASSRQLYNEQFF. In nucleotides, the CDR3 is TGTGCCAGCAGCCGACAGTTGTACAATGAGCAGTTCTTC.

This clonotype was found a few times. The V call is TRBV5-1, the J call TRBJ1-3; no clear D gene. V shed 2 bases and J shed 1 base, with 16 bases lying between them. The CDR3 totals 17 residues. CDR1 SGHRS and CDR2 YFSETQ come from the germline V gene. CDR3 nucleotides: TGCGCCAGCAGCTTCCGTCAACCTGGATCTTCTGGAAACACCATATATTTT. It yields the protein CASSFRQPGSSGNTIYF.

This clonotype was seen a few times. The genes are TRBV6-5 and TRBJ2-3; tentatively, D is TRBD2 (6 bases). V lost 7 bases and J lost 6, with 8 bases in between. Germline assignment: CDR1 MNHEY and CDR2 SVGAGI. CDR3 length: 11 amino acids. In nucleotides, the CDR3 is TGTGCCAGCAAAGGGACTGATACGCAGTATTTT. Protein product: CASKGTDTQYF.

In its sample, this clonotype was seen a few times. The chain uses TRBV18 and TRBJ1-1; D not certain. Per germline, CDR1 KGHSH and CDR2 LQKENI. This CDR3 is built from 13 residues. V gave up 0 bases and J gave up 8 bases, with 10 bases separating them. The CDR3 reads CASSPPRLWEAFF. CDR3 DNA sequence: TGTGCCAGCTCACCACCGAGACTTTGGGAAGCTTTCTTT.

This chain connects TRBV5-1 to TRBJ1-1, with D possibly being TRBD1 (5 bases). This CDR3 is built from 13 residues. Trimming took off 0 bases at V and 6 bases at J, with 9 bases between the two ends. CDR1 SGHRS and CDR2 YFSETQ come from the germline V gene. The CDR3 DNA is TGCGCCAGCAGCTTGGCCGCGGGGGCTGAAGCTTTCTTT. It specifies CASSLAAGAEAFF.

The CDR3 loop is CASRRPGGAGNTEAFF. CDR3 sequence (DNA): TGTGCCAGCAGGCGCCCAGGGGGCGCGGGGAACACTGAAGCTTTCTTT. The chain uses TRBV6-5 and TRBJ1-1, with TRBD1 matching 8 bases. The V segment lost 6 bases and the J segment 1 base; nucleotides outside the gene matches: 10. CDR3 length equals 16 residues. CDR1 is MNHEY, CDR2 SVGAGI, per germline.

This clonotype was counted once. The CDR3 region has the DNA TGCGCCAGCAGCTTGGGAAGCGGGGGGAACAATGAGCAGTTCTTC. It codes for CASSLGSGGNNEQFF. The rearrangement uses TRBV5-1 and TRBJ2-1, with TRBD2 matching over 9 bases. The CDR3 is 15 amino acids. The germline V gene encodes CDR1 SGHRS and CDR2 YFSETQ. V trimming: 0 bases; J trimming: 5 bases; junction bases outside the gene matches: 3.

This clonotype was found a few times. The CDR3 spells CASSEVAGMAHGYTF. Here the CDR3 DNA reads TGTGCCAGCAGTGAAGTGGCAGGGATGGCCCATGGCTACACCTTC. The chain employs TRBV2 and TRBJ1-2, with D maybe TRBD1 (5 bases). The length of the CDR3 is 15 residues. The germline V gene has CDR1 SNHLY and CDR2 FYNNEI. V was trimmed by 1 base and J by 6 bases, leaving 15 bases between them. The full variable domain, rest sourced from reference TRBV2 and TRBJ1-2, is EPEVTQTPSHQVTQMGQEVILRCVPISNHLYFYWYRQILGQKVEFLVSFYNNEISEKSEIFDDQFSVERPDGSNFTLKIRSTKLEDSAMYFCASSEVAGMAHGYTFGSGTRLTVV.

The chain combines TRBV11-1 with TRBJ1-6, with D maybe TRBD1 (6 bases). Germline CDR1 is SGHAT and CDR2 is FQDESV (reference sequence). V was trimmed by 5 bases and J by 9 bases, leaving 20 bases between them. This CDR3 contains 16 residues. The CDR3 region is CASSGWDTLTPSPLHF. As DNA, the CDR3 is TGTGCCAGCAGCGGTTGGGACACTTTGACGCCTTCACCCCTCCACTTT.

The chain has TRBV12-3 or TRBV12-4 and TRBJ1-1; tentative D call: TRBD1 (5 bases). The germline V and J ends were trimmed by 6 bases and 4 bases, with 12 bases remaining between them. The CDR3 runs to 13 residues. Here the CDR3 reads CASSSRGGTEAFF. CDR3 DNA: TGTGCCAGCAGCTCCCGGGGGGGCACTGAAGCTTTCTTT.

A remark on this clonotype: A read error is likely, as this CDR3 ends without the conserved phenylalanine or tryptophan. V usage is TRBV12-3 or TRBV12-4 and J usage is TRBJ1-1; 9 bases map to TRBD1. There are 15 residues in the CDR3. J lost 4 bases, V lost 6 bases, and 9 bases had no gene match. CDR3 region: CASRSSGTGLTEAFL. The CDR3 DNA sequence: TGTGCCAGCAGATCCTCTGGGACAGGGCTCACTGAAGCTTTCTTG.

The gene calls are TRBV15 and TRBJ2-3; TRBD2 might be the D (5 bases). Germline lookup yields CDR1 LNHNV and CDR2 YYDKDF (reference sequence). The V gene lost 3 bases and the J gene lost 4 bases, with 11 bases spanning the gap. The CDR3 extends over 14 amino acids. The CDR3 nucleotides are TGTGCCACCAGCAGGGTAGCGCGGGCAGATACGCAGTATTTT. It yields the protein CATSRVARADTQYF. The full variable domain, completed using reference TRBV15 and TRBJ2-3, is DAMVIQNPRYQVTQFGKPVTLSCSQTLNHNVMYWYQQKSSQAPKLLFHYYDKDFNNEADTPDNFQSRRPNTSFCFLDIRSPGLGDTAMYLCATSRVARADTQYFGPGTRLTVL.

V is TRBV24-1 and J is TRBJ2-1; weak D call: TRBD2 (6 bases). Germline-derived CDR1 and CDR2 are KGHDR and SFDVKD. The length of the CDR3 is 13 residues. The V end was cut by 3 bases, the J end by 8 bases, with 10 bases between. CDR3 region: CATSDAWEDEQFF. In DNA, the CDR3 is TGTGCCACCAGTGATGCTTGGGAGGATGAGCAGTTCTTC.